This T cell receptor (beta chain) is from a study of T cell responses to AZD1222 COVID-19 vaccine. The study, taken as a whole, reports: Of the AZD1222 recipients, only six were seropositive at baseline.

Clones were read by immunoSEQ multiplex PCR, and TCRdb kept only the in-frame ones, dropping some. The table shows around 150,000 clones, with about 89% occurring only once. Germline CDR1 is SEHNR and CDR2 is FQNEAQ (reference sequence). The CDR3 has 14 residues. V lost 7 bases and J lost 6; bases outside the gene matches: 5. A note on this clone: The antigen is undetermined.

The sample consisted of peripheral blood, taken 28 days after the second dose of the MenACWY control vaccine. The chain uses TRBV7-9 and TRBJ2-1, with 11 positions matching TRBD1. This receptor was taken from an adult who received the MenACWY meningococcal vaccine as a control. DNA of the CDR3: TGTGCCAGCATCCCGGGACAGGGGGGCAATGAGCAGTTCTTC. This translates into CASIPGQGGNEQFF.